This T cell receptor beta chain was identified in a study of cytomegalovirus exposure and HLA in healthy donors. Whole-study context: One earlier analysis, a look at 150 million to 200 million T cells, found 117 million unique TCR beta sequences. General observations from the study: V- and J-gene trimming in TCR beta was tied to a missense DCLRE1C variant by an analysis performed later. The likely explanation for a cluster of highly shared sequence variants was sequencing artifact.

With 60 Vbeta and 13 Jbeta primers, the PCR was carried out. Here immunoSEQ multiplex PCR was the method, and the copy in TCRdb shows in-frame clones only, minus some. The sample has about 140,000 clones; approximately 84% are singletons. To note about this clone: What it recognizes is unknown.

This CDR3 comprises 17 residues. Trimming removed 1 base from V and 5 bases from J; junction bases left unmatched: 13. The V gene's germline CDR1 is SGHDN and CDR2 FVKESK. The genes are TRBV14 and TRBJ2-5; 7 nucleotides line up with TRBD1. This clonotype originated in a middle-aged woman in good health and CMV-seronegative. The sequencing sample was made of PBMCs. CDR3 sequence: CASSQAIGRDRAETQYF. CDR3 sequence (DNA): TGTGCCAGCAGCCAAGCCATTGGTCGAGACAGGGCGGAGACCCAGTACTTC.